The clone carrying this T cell receptor beta chain was found a few times. The antigen remains undetermined. Germline CDR1 and CDR2: SGHNT and YYREEE (reference sequence). The V end lost 4 bases, the J end lost 4 bases, and 15 bases lay between the germline ends. This CDR3 has 15 amino acids. Expressed TCRB transcripts were sequenced after all isolated RNA was converted to cDNA. About 3.57 million reads, on average, came from each naive, central memory and regulatory T cell sample. Produced via immunoSEQ multiplex PCR; TCRdb's table is partial and in-frame only. The sample includes around 250,000 clones, over 20% seen only once; the top ten take 0.028%. This entry comes from a study of beta chain features in type 1 diabetes. About the research overall: Researchers looked at roughly 110 million sorted cells across all samples.

General study points: Patients with Type 1 diabetes showed moderately but significantly shorter TCRB CDR3s in all four CD4+ subsets. TCRB repertoires of naive, central memory and Treg cells appeared more similar among patients than among healthy donors.

V and J are TRBV5-4 and TRBJ2-1; possible D gene TRBD2, 7 bases. Sequenced input: naive CD4+ T cells from blood. The origin of this receptor is a woman between 40 and 50 years old with type 1 diabetes. The CDR3: CASSAAGALYNEQFF. CDR3 bases: TGTGCCAGCAGCGCGGCGGGGGCGCTATACAATGAGCAGTTCTTC.